One and the same sample provided the 4 T cell receptor beta chains below, sequenced in a study of blood T cell repertoires in COVID-19. Data came from immunoSEQ multiplex PCR; TCRdb stores just in-frame clones and leaves some out. The sample carries 60,000 to 65,000 clones, roughly 84% recorded once. Sequencing was carried out using peripheral blood. Every receptor here comes from a man in his fifties or sixties with COVID-19, enrolled during active disease.

V and J are TRBV30 and TRBJ1-6; TRBD1 might be the D (6 bases). CDR1 GTSNPN and CDR2 SVGIG come from the germline V gene (reference sequence). The CDR3 spans 14 residues. V was pared by 0 bases and J by 7 bases, with 10 bases between. DNA for the CDR3: TGTGCCTGGAGTGTACAGGGCAGAAATTCACCCCTCCACTTT. Translated: CAWSVQGRNSPLHF.

The rearrangement joins TRBV7-9 to TRBJ2-7; D remains ambiguous. Germline V gene lookup returns CDR1 SEHNR and CDR2 FQNEAQ (reference sequence). The CDR3 consists of 13 residues. Deletions cut 3 bases from V and 2 bases from J, with 8 bases between. CDR3 coding DNA: TGTGCCAGCAGCTTTCGAGGAGCCTACGAGCAGTACTTC. Residues: CASSFRGAYEQYF.

The chain employs TRBV7-8 and TRBJ2-1, with TRBD2 matching 7 bases. J gave up 4 bases and V 0 bases, and 6 bases lay outside the gene matches. This CDR3 spans 16 amino acids. The V gene's germline CDR1 is SGHVS and CDR2 FQNEAQ. The CDR3 reads CASSLAGSGVYNEQFF. The CDR3 DNA reads TGTGCCAGCAGCTTAGCGGGGAGCGGGGTTTACAATGAGCAGTTCTTC.

The genes are TRBV30 and TRBJ2-4; 7 nucleotides match TRBD1. The CDR3 extends over 15 amino acids. Germline CDR1 reads GTSNPN; CDR2 reads SVGIG (reference sequence). V was clipped by 4 bases and J by 1 base; unmatched bases: 7. This CDR3 is CAWKSTGAAKNIQYF. CDR3 nucleotide sequence: TGTGCCTGGAAAAGTACAGGGGCGGCCAAAAACATTCAGTACTTC.